Listed below are T cell receptor beta chains from one sample, sequenced in a study of T cell repertoires and HLA-DP antigens. These receptors' antigens are unknown. Generated by immunoSEQ multiplex PCR, the TCRdb table keeps only in-frame clones and is missing some. The table records around 100,000 clones, 80% to 95% of them present only once. The sequencing sample was made of CD4+ T cells from PBMCs. The receptors here all came from a young woman in good health and CMV-seronegative. The CDR3 runs from the conserved cysteine through the conserved F or W. A D gene is named only where the DNA matches it firmly. Where a row states a size, it is once, few, many or the class of an expanded clone; other rows omit it.

D: NA; V: TRBV4-2; J: TRBJ1-2; size: few; CDR3: CASSQEQGLDGYTF; DNA: TGTGCCAGCAGCCAAGAACAAGGGTTGGACGGCTACACCTTC
D: TRBD2; V: TRBV9; J: TRBJ2-2; size: NA; CDR3: CASSARAGGPSTGELFF; DNA: TGTGCCAGCAGCGCCCGAGCGGGGGGGCCGAGCACCGGGGAGCTGTTTTTT
D: TRBD1; V: TRBV27; J: TRBJ1-2; size: few; CDR3: CASSRDSPAGYGYTF; DNA: TGTGCCAGCAGTAGGGACAGCCCGGCGGGCTATGGCTACACCTTC
D: TRBD1; V: TRBV5-1; J: TRBJ1-6; size: NA; CDR3: CASRPGTGGSPLHF; DNA: TGCGCCAGCAGACCCGGGACAGGGGGTTCACCCCTCCACTTT
D: NA; V: TRBV10-1; J: TRBJ2-1; size: NA; CDR3: CASSEGTYNEQFF; DNA: TGCGCCAGCAGTGAAGGGACTTACAATGAGCAGTTCTTC
D: TRBD2; V: TRBV5-4; J: TRBJ2-1; size: NA; CDR3: CASSLPGLAGVGNEQFF; DNA: TGTGCCAGCAGCCTGCCGGGACTAGCGGGAGTAGGCAATGAGCAGTTCTTC
D: TRBD1; V: TRBV18; J: TRBJ2-2; size: NA; CDR3: CASSLSRTGGNTGELFF; DNA: TGTGCCAGCTCACTTTCCCGGACAGGGGGCAACACCGGGGAGCTGTTTTTT
D: NA; V: TRBV19; J: TRBJ2-1; size: NA; CDR3: CASSRAGIKGDEQFF; DNA: TGTGCCAGTAGTCGAGCAGGGATTAAGGGGGATGAGCAGTTCTTC
D: NA; V: TRBV27; J: TRBJ1-1; size: NA; CDR3: CASRLGPGNTEAFF; DNA: TGTGCCAGCAGGCTAGGTCCAGGGAACACTGAAGCTTTCTTT
D: TRBD1; V: TRBV5-4; J: TRBJ1-2; size: NA; CDR3: CASSLGQGATAGYTF; DNA: TGTGCCAGCAGCTTGGGGCAGGGGGCAACGGCTGGCTACACCTTC
D: NA; V: TRBV4-2; J: TRBJ1-5; size: NA; CDR3: CASSQEGDQQPQHF; DNA: TGTGCCAGCAGCCAAGAAGGAGATCAACAGCCCCAGCATTTT
D: NA; V: TRBV28; J: TRBJ2-3; size: NA; CDR3: CASSYRLGGLYF; DNA: TGTGCCAGCAGTTATAGACTGGGGGGCTTGTATTTT
D: TRBD1; V: TRBV19; J: TRBJ1-2; size: NA; CDR3: CASSTRQGGYGYTF; DNA: TGTGCCAGTAGTACCCGACAGGGTGGCTATGGCTACACCTTC
D: TRBD2; V: TRBV4-3; J: TRBJ2-1; size: NA; CDR3: CASSQGFGGAERNEQFF; DNA: TGCGCCAGCAGCCAAGGGTTCGGGGGGGCCGAGAGGAATGAGCAGTTCTTC
D: TRBD2; V: TRBV30; J: TRBJ2-3; size: NA; CDR3: CAWGGVLMYTQYF; DNA: TGTGCCTGGGGGGGGGTGCTTATGTATACGCAGTATTTT
D: NA; V: TRBV9; J: TRBJ2-3; size: NA; CDR3: CASCLGSGPSTDTQYF; DNA: TGTGCCAGCTGCTTGGGGTCGGGACCATCCACAGATACGCAGTATTTT
D: TRBD2; V: TRBV5-1; J: TRBJ2-3; size: once; CDR3: CASKKKSGIALSTDTQYF; DNA: TGCGCCAGCAAAAAGAAAAGCGGGATCGCACTTAGCACAGATACGCAGTATTTT
D: NA; V: TRBV7-8; J: TRBJ1-5; size: NA; CDR3: CASSPDRSNQPQHF; DNA: TGTGCCAGCAGCCCCGACAGAAGCAATCAGCCCCAGCATTTT
D: TRBD2; V: TRBV9; J: TRBJ2-2; size: NA; CDR3: CASSVAGGLAGSGELFF; DNA: TGTGCCAGCAGCGTAGCTGGGGGACTAGCGGGGTCCGGGGAGCTGTTTTTT
D: NA; V: TRBV5-1; J: TRBJ1-2; size: NA; CDR3: CASSLGGVSYGYTF; DNA: TGCGCCAGCAGCTTGGGAGGTGTGAGCTATGGCTACACCTTC
D: NA; V: TRBV5-1; J: TRBJ2-3; size: NA; CDR3: CASSLDGNTDTQYF; DNA: TGCGCCAGCAGCTTGGACGGGAACACAGATACGCAGTATTTT
D: NA; V: TRBV11-2; J: TRBJ2-7; size: NA; CDR3: CASSLAIGAYEQYF; DNA: TGTGCCAGCAGCTTAGCTATAGGAGCCTACGAGCAGTACTTC
D: NA; V: TRBV18; J: TRBJ2-4; size: NA; CDR3: CASSTDNIGYSEKNIQYF; DNA: TGTGCCAGCTCAACGGACAACATCGGGTATTCGGAGAAAAACATTCAGTACTTC
D: NA; V: TRBV6-1; J: TRBJ2-2; size: NA; CDR3: CASSPRGQWTGELFF; DNA: TGTGCCAGCAGTCCCCGAGGACAGTGGACCGGGGAGCTGTTTTTT
D: TRBD2; V: TRBV4-2; J: TRBJ2-1; size: NA; CDR3: CASSATSHYERFF; DNA: TGTGCCAGCAGTGCGACTAGCCACTATGAGCGGTTCTTC
D: NA; V: TRBV5-4; J: TRBJ1-4; size: NA; CDR3: CASSLAGDEKLFF; DNA: TGTGCCAGCAGCTTGGCGGGAGATGAAAAACTGTTTTTT
D: TRBD1; V: TRBV7-2; J: TRBJ1-3; size: few; CDR3: CASSPRTGSSGNTIYF; DNA: TGTGCCAGCAGTCCTCGGACAGGCAGCTCTGGAAACACCATATATTTT
D: TRBD2; V: TRBV7-2; J: TRBJ2-1; size: few; CDR3: CASSTTSGAEQFF; DNA: TGTGCCAGCAGCACGACTAGCGGAGCTGAGCAGTTCTTC
D: NA; V: TRBV5-6; J: TRBJ2-2; size: NA; CDR3: CASTETGWDTGELFF; DNA: TGTGCCAGCACCGAAACAGGGTGGGACACCGGGGAGCTGTTTTTT
D: TRBD2; V: TRBV11-2; J: TRBJ2-5; size: NA; CDR3: CASSRGRGSQETQYF; DNA: TGTGCCAGCAGCCGTGGGCGGGGGTCCCAAGAGACCCAGTACTTC
D: NA; V: TRBV11-2; J: TRBJ2-1; size: NA; CDR3: CASSLEASVGEQFF; DNA: TGTGCCAGCAGCTTAGAAGCTAGCGTGGGTGAGCAGTTCTTC
D: NA; V: TRBV27; J: TRBJ1-1; size: NA; CDR3: CASSLHGWTEAFF; DNA: TGTGCCAGCAGTTTACATGGCTGGACTGAAGCTTTCTTT
D: TRBD1; V: TRBV28; J: TRBJ2-2; size: NA; CDR3: CASSQDRGGELFF; DNA: TGTGCCAGCAGTCAGGACAGGGGCGGGGAGCTGTTTTTT
D: NA; V: TRBV30; J: TRBJ2-6; size: NA; CDR3: CAWSIGTDSSGANVLTF; DNA: TGTGCCTGGAGTATTGGCACGGATAGCTCTGGGGCCAACGTCCTGACTTTC
D: NA; V: TRBV5-1; J: TRBJ2-5; size: NA; CDR3: CASSLQGQETQYF; DNA: TGCGCCAGCAGCTTACAGGGTCAAGAGACCCAGTACTTC
D: NA; V: TRBV4-2; J: TRBJ2-4; size: NA; CDR3: CASSPTDGNIQYF; DNA: TGTGCCAGCAGCCCCACGGATGGAAACATTCAGTACTTC
D: TRBD1; V: TRBV27; J: TRBJ2-7; size: NA; CDR3: CASSPLGQIYEQYF; DNA: TGTGCCAGCAGTCCCCTGGGACAGATCTACGAGCAGTACTTC
D: TRBD1; V: TRBV28; J: TRBJ1-3; size: NA; CDR3: CASSSQGDLRFGNTIYF; DNA: TGTGCCAGCAGCAGTCAGGGGGATTTAAGATTCGGAAACACCATATATTTT
D: TRBD2; V: TRBV7-2; J: TRBJ2-3; size: NA; CDR3: CASSYRRTSGTDTQYF; DNA: TGTGCCAGCAGCTACAGACGGACTAGCGGCACAGATACGCAGTATTTT
D: NA; V: TRBV5-1; J: TRBJ2-2; size: NA; CDR3: CASSRQNAGELFF; DNA: TGCGCCAGCAGTAGACAGAACGCCGGGGAGCTGTTTTTT
D: NA; V: TRBV7-2; J: TRBJ2-3; size: NA; CDR3: CASSLLVTDTQYF; DNA: TGTGCCAGCAGCTTACTGGTCACAGATACGCAGTATTTT
D: NA; V: TRBV29-1; J: TRBJ1-1; size: NA; CDR3: CSVSHGDSEAFF; DNA: TGCAGCGTTTCTCACGGGGACTCGGAAGCTTTCTTT
D: TRBD2; V: TRBV11-2; J: TRBJ2-3; size: NA; CDR3: CASSSWRGGGTDTQYF; DNA: TGTGCCAGCAGCTCCTGGCGGGGAGGGGGCACAGATACGCAGTATTTT
D: TRBD2; V: TRBV11-1; J: TRBJ2-5; size: once; CDR3: CASSSSSGGASETQYF; DNA: TGTGCCAGCAGCTCCTCTAGCGGGGGGGCATCAGAGACCCAGTACTTC
D: NA; V: TRBV18; J: TRBJ2-5; size: NA; CDR3: CASSPQRVQETQYF; DNA: TGTGCCAGCTCACCACAGAGGGTTCAAGAGACCCAGTACTTC
D: TRBD1; V: TRBV28; J: TRBJ2-1; size: NA; CDR3: CASSLWGQLYNEQFF; DNA: TGTGCCAGCAGTTTGTGGGGACAGCTATACAATGAGCAGTTCTTC
D: NA; V: TRBV9; J: TRBJ2-1; size: NA; CDR3: CASSVFAGLYNEQFF; DNA: TGTGCCAGCAGCGTATTTGCCGGGTTATACAATGAGCAGTTCTTC
D: TRBD1; V: TRBV7-2; J: TRBJ2-2; size: NA; CDR3: CASSRVGTGRRTGELFF; DNA: TGTGCCAGCAGCCGCGTCGGGACAGGGCGGAGGACCGGGGAGCTGTTTTTT
D: NA; V: TRBV10-3; J: TRBJ1-5; size: NA; CDR3: CAISPSGEQPQHF; DNA: TGTGCCATCAGTCCCTCCGGGGAGCAGCCCCAGCATTTT
D: NA; V: TRBV28; J: TRBJ2-1; size: few; CDR3: CASSFIKPSKLSGNEQFF; DNA: TGTGCCAGCAGTTTCATTAAACCTAGCAAACTATCAGGGAATGAGCAGTTCTTC
D: NA; V: TRBV4-1; J: TRBJ1-2; size: NA; CDR3: CASRKSGLSFYGYTF; DNA: TGCGCCAGCAGAAAAAGCGGCTTAAGCTTCTATGGCTACACCTTC
D: NA; V: TRBV11-2; J: TRBJ2-7; size: NA; CDR3: CASRLAYEQYF; DNA: TGTGCCAGCAGACTAGCCTACGAGCAGTACTTC
D: NA; V: TRBV5-6; J: TRBJ1-1; size: NA; CDR3: CASSDWRVNTEAFF; DNA: TGTGCCAGCAGCGATTGGAGGGTGAACACTGAAGCTTTCTTT
D: TRBD1; V: TRBV6-5; J: TRBJ2-7; size: NA; CDR3: CASSRGQGYEQYF; DNA: TGTGCCAGCAGTCGCGGACAGGGCTACGAGCAGTACTTC
D: TRBD2; V: TRBV7-9; J: TRBJ2-7; size: NA; CDR3: CASSTRLAGYEQYF; DNA: TGTGCCAGCAGCACCCGACTAGCGGGCTACGAGCAGTACTTC
D: TRBD2; V: TRBV27; J: TRBJ2-2; size: NA; CDR3: CASRGGAVTGELFF; DNA: TGTGCCAGCCGCGGGGGGGCAGTCACCGGGGAGCTGTTTTTT
D: TRBD1; V: TRBV5-1; J: TRBJ2-7; size: NA; CDR3: CASSSGQGREQYF; DNA: TGCGCCAGCAGCTCCGGACAGGGACGCGAGCAGTACTTC